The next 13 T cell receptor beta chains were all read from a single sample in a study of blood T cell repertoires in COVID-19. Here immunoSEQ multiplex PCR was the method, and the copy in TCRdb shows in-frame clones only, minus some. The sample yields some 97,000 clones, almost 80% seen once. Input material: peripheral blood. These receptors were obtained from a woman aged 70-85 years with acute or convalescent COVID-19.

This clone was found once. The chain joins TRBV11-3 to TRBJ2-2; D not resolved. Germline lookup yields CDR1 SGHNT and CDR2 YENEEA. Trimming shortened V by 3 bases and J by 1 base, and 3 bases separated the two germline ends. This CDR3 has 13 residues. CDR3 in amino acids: CASSFRNTGELFF. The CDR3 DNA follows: TGTGCCAGCAGCTTTAGGAACACCGGGGAGCTGTTTTTT.

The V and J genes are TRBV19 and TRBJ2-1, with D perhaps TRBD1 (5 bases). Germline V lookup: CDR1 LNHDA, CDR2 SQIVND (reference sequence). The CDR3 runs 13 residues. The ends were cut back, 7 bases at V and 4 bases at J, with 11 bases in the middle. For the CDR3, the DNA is TGTGCCAGTACTCAGGGTCGTTACAATGAGCAGTTCTTC. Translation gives CASTQGRYNEQFF.

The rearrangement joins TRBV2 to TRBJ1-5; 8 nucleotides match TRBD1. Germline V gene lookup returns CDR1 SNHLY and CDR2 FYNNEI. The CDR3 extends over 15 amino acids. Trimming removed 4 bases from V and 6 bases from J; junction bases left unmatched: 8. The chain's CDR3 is CASSGTGLSSQPQHF. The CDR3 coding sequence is TGTGCCAGCAGTGGGACAGGGTTGAGCTCTCAGCCCCAGCATTTT.

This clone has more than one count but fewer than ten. The CDR3 sequence: CASSRRGGENSPLHF. CDR3 DNA: TGTGCCAGCAGCCGACGCGGGGGGGAAAATTCACCCCTCCACTTT. The J gene is TRBJ1-6, the V gene TRBV3-1 (or the pseudogene TRBV3-2); perhaps TRBD1 as D (5 bases). This CDR3 has 15 amino acids. Trimming took off 4 bases at V and 7 bases at J, with 14 bases between the two ends. Germline V gene data show CDR1 as LGHDT and CDR2 as YNNKEL (reference sequence).

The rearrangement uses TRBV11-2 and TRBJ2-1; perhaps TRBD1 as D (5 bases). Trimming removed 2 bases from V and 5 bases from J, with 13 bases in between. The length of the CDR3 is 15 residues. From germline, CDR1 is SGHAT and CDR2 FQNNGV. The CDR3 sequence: CASSLRWPGNNEQFF. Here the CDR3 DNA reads TGTGCCAGCAGCTTAAGGTGGCCAGGGAACAATGAGCAGTTCTTC.

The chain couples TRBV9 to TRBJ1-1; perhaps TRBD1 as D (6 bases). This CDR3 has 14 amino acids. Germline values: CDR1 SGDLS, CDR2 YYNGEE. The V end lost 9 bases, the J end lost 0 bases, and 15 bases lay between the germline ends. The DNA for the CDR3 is TGTGCCAACTTTGAGCCAGGGGTGAACACTGAAGCTTTCTTT. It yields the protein CANFEPGVNTEAFF. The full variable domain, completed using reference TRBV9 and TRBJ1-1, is DSGVTQTPKHLITATGQRVTLRCSPRSGDLSVYWYQQSLDQGLQFLIQYYNGEERAKGNILERFSAQQFPDLHSELNLSSLELGDSALYFCANFEPGVNTEAFFGQGTRLTVV.

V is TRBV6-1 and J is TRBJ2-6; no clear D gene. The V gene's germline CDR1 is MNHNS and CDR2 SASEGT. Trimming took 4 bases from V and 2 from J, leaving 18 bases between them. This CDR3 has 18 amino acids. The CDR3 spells CASSVGIAQAAGANVLTF. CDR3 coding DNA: TGTGCCAGCAGTGTGGGTATTGCTCAGGCCGCTGGGGCCAACGTCCTGACTTTC.

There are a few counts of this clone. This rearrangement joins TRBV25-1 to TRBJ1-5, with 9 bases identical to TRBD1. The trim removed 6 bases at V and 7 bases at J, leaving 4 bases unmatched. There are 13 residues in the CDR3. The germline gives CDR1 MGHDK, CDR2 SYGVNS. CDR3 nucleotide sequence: TGTGCCAGCAGACAGGGGGCCGGGCAGCCCCAGCATTTT. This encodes CASRQGAGQPQHF.

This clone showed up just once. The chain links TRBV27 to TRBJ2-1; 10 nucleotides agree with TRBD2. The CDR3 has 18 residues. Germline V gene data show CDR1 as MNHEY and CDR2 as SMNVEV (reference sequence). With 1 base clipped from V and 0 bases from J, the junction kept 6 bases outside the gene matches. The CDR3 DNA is TGTGCCAGCAGTTTATTTAAAGCGGGGGGGCCCTCCTACAATGAGCAGTTCTTC. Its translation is CASSLFKAGGPSYNEQFF.

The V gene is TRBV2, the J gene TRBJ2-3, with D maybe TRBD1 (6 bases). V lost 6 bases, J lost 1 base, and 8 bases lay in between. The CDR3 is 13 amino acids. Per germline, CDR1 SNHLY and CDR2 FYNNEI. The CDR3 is CASRGARTDTQYF. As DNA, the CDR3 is TGTGCCAGCAGGGGGGCCCGCACAGATACGCAGTATTTT.

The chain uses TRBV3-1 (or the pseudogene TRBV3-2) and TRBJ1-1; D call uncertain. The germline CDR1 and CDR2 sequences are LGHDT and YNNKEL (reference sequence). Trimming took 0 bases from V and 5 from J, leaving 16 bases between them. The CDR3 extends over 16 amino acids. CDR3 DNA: TGTGCCAGCAGCCAAGATAAGGCGGTTCGGGGAACTGAAGCTTTCTTT. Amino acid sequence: CASSQDKAVRGTEAFF.

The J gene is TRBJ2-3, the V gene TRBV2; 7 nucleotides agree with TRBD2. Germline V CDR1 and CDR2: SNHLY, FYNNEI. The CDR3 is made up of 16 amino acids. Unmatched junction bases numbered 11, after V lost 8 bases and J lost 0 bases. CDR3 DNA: TGTGCCAGCCAGCGGGGACGGAATCCTAGCACAGATACGCAGTATTTT. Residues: CASQRGRNPSTDTQYF.

The chain's CDR3 is CAISEPGGASYNEQFF. DNA of the CDR3: TGTGCCATCAGTGAGCCGGGGGGCGCATCCTACAATGAGCAGTTCTTC. The rearrangement joins TRBV10-3 to TRBJ2-1; D is perhaps TRBD2 (7 bases). V lost 2 bases to trimming and J lost 1 base, with 12 bases between them. This CDR3 spans 16 amino acids. Germline CDR1 ENHRY, CDR2 SYGVKD.